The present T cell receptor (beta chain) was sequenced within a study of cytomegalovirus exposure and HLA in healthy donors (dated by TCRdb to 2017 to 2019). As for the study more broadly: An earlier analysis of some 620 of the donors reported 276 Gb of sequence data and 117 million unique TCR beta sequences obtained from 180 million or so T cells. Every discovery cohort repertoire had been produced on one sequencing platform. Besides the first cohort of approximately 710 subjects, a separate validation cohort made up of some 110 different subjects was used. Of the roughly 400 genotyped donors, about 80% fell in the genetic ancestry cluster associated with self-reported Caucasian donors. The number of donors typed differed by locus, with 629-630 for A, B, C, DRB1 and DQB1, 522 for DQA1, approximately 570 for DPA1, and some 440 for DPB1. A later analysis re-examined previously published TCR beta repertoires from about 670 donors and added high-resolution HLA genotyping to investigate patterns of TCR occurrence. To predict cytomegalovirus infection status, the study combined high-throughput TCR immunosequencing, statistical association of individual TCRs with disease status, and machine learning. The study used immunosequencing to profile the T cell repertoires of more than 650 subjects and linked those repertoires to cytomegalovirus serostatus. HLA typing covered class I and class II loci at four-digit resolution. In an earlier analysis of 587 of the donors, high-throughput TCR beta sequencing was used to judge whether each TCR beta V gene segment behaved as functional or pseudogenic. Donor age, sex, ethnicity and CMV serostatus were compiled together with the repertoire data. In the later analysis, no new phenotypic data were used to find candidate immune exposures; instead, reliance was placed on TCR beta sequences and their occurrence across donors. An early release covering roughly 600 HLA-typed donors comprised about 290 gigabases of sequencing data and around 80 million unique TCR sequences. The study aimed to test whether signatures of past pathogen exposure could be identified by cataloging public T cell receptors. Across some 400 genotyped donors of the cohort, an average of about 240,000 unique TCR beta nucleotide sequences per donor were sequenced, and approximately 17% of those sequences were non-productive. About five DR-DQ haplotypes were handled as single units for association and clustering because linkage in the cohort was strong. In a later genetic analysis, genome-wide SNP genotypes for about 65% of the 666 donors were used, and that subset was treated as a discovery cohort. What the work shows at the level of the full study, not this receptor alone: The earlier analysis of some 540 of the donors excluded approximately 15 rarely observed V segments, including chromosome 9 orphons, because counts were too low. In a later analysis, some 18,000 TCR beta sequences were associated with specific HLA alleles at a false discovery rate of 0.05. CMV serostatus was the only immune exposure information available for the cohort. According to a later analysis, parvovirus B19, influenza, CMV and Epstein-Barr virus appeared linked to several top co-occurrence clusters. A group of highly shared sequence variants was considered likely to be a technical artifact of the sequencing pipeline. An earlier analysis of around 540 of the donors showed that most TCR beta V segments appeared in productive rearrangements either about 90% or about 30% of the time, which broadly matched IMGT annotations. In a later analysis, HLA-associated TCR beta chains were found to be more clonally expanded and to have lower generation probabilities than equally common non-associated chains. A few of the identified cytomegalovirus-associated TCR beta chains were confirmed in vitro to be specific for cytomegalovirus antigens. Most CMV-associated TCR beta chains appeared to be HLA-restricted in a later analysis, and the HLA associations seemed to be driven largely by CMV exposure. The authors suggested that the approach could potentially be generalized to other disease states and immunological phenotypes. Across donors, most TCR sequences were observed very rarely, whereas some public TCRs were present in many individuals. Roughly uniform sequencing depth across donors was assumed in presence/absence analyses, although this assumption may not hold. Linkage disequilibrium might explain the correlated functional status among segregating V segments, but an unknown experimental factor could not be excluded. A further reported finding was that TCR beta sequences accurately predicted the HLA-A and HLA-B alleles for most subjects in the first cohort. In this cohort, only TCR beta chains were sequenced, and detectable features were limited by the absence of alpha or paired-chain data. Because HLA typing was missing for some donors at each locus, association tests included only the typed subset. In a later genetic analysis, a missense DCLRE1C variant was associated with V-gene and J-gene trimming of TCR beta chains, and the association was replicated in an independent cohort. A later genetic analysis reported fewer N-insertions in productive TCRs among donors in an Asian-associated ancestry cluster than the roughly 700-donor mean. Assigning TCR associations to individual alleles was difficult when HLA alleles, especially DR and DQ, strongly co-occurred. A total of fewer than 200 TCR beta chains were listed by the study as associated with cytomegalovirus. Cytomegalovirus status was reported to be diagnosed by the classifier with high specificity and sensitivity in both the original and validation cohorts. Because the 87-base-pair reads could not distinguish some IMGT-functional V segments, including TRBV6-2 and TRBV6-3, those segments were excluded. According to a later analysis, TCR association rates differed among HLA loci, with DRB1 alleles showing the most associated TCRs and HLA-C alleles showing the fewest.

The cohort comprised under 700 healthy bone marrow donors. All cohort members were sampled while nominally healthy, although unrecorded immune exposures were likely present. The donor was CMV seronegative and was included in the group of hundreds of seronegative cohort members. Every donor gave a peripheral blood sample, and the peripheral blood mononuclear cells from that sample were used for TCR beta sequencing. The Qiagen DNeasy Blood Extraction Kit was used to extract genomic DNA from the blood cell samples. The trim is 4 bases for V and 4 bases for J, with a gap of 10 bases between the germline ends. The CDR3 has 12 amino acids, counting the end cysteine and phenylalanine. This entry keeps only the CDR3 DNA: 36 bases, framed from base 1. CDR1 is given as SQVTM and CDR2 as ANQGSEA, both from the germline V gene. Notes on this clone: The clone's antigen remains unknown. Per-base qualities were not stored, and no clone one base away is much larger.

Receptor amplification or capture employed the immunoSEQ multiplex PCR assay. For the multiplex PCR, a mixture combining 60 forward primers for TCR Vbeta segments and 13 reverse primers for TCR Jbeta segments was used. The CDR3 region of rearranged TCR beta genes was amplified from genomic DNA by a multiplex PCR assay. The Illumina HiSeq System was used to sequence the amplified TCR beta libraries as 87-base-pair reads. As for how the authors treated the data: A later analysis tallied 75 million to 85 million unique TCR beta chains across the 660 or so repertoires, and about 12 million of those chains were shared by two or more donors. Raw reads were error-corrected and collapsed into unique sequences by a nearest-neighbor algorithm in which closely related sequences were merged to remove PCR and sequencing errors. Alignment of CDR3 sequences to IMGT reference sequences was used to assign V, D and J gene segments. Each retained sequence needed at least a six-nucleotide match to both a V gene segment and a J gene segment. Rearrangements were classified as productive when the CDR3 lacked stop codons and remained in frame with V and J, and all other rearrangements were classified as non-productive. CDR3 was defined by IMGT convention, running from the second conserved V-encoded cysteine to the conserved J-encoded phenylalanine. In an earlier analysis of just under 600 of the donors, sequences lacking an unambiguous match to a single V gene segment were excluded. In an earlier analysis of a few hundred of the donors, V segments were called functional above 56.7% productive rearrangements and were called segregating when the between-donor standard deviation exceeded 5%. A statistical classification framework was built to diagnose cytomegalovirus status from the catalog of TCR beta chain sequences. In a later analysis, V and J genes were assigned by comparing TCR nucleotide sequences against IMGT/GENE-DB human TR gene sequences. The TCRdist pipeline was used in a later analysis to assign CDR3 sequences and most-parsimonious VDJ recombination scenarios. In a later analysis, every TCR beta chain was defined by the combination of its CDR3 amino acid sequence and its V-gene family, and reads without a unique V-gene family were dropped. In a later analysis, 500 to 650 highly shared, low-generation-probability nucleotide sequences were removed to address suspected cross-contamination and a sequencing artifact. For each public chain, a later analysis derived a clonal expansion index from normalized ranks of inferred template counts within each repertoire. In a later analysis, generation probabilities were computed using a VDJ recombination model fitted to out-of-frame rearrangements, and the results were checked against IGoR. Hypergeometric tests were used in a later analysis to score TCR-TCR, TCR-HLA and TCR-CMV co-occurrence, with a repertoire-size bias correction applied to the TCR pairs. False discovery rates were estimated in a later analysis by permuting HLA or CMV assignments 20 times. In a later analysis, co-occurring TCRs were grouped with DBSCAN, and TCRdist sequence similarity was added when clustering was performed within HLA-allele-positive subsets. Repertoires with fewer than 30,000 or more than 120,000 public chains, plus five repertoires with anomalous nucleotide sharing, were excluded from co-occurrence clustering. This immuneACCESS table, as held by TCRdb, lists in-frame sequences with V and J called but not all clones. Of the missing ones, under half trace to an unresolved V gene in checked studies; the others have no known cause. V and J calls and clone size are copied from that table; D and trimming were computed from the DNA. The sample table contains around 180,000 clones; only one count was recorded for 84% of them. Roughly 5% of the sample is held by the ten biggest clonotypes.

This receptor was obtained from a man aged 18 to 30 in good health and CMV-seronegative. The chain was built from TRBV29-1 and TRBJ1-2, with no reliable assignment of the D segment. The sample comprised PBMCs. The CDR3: CSVAAGSYGYTF. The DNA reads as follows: TGCAGCGTTGCGGCAGGCAGCTATGGCTACACCTTC.